The clone carrying this T cell receptor beta chain was seen a few times. Antigen specificity is unknown. Using immunoSEQ multiplex PCR, the repertoire was profiled, and TCRdb retains in-frame clones only, with some absent. Of fewer than 6,500 clones in the sample, about three fifths are singletons; the top ten hold approximately 40%. Germline CDR1 and CDR2: GTSNPN and SVGIG (reference sequence). The V segment lost 4 bases and the J segment 1 base; nucleotides outside the gene matches: 3. This CDR3 comprises 13 residues. The data belong to a study of CD8 T cell repertoires and HIV-1 epitope variants. Study information: Twenty-five autologous and known Gag and Nef epitope variant peptides each stimulated T cells separately. Tested: three Gag epitope families, Nef HW9 and YT9. Equal numbers of autologous T cell-negative cells presented antigen to enriched T cells. T cells were cultured for less than eleven days with cytokines added on days 3 and 7.

Material for sequencing was cultured CD8+ T cells derived from PBMCs. The rearrangement joins TRBV30 to TRBJ1-1, with 7 bases lining up with TRBD1. The clonotype was recovered from a male donor with HIV. The DNA of the CDR3 is TGTGCCTGGACCCAGGGGGGGAACACTGAAGCTTTCTTT. Amino acids: CAWTQGGNTEAFF. Based on the CDR3 plus reference TRBV30 and TRBJ1-1, the full variable domain is SQTIHQWPATLVQPVGSPLSLECTVEGTSNPNLYWYRQAAGRGLQLLFYSVGIGQISSEVPQNLSASRPQDRQFILSSKKLLLSDSGFYLCAWTQGGNTEAFFGQGTRLTVV.